The 17 T cell receptor beta chains in this list originate from one sample, sequenced in a study of radiotherapy plus CTLA-4 blockade in lung cancer. Sequencing used immunoSEQ multiplex PCR; TCRdb keeps in-frame clones, though not all of them. The table has 30,000 to 40,000 clones, 60% to 75% seen once. This specimen was peripheral blood, taken from a patient treated with radiotherapy plus ipilimumab. The receptors originated from a human donor with non-small cell lung cancer whose response to radiotherapy plus ipilimumab could not be evaluated.

This clone was seen only a few times. The CDR3 DNA reads as TGCGCCCCAACCCCGAGCGTCACAAATGAAAAACTGTTTTTT. Its protein product is CAPTPSVTNEKLFF. The J gene is TRBJ1-4, the V gene TRBV10-2; D unclear. The CDR3 length is 14 residues. V gave up 11 bases and J gave up 5 bases, with 18 bases separating them. The germline V gene encodes CDR1 WSHSY and CDR2 SAAADI.

This clone has only a few counts. V and J are TRBV2 and TRBJ2-1; TRBD2 might be the D (7 bases). The V gene's germline CDR1 is SNHLY and CDR2 FYNNEI. This CDR3 region has 15 residues. Deletions cut 4 bases from V and 0 bases from J, with 10 bases between. The CDR3 coding sequence is TGTGCCAGCAGTGGGGGGGGCTACTCCTACAATGAGCAGTTCTTC. Translated: CASSGGGYSYNEQFF.

This clone was seen a handful of times. The chain combines TRBV6-5 with TRBJ1-5; no clear D. Per germline, CDR1 MNHEY and CDR2 SVGAGI. Trimming stripped 8 bases from V and 10 bases from J, with 12 bases between. There are 11 residues in the CDR3. CDR3 amino acids: CASGGAEPQHF. CDR3 nucleotide sequence: TGTGCCAGCGGCGGAGCGGAACCCCAGCATTTT.

The genes are TRBV2 and TRBJ2-1; TRBD1 might be the D (6 bases). The CDR3 is 14 residues long. The V and J ends lost 7 bases and 3 bases respectively, with 13 bases between them. Germline loops: CDR1 SNHLY, CDR2 FYNNEI. The CDR3 nucleotides are TGTGCCAGCACCAGGACAGAAAGCTACAATGAGCAGTTCTTC. Protein product: CASTRTESYNEQFF.

On this clone itself: Within the sample, other DNA sequences also encode this same CDR3. This rearrangement joins TRBV7-9 to TRBJ2-7, with 7 positions matching TRBD1. The CDR3 runs to 14 residues. Per the germline V gene, CDR1 is SEHNR and CDR2 is FQNEAQ (reference sequence). V trimming: 4 bases; J trimming: 0 bases; junction bases outside the gene matches: 3. The CDR3 DNA is TGTGCCAGCAGCTCACAGGGGAGCTCCTACGAGCAGTACTTC. Residues: CASSSQGSSYEQYF.

This CDR3 is CASSKGQGALNTEAFF. The CDR3 DNA reads as TGTGCCAGTAGTAAAGGACAGGGGGCGTTAAACACTGAAGCTTTCTTT. V and J are TRBV19 and TRBJ1-1; 11 bases line up with TRBD1. Germline values: CDR1 LNHDA, CDR2 SQIVND (reference sequence). The V segment lost 4 bases and the J segment 2 bases; nucleotides outside the gene matches: 6. This CDR3 comprises 16 residues.

CDR3 sequence (DNA): TGTGCCAGCAGCTTTGCGGTTTCCCAAGAGACCCAGTACTTC. It codes for CASSFAVSQETQYF. The chain couples TRBV5-6 to TRBJ2-5; D ambiguous. V dropped 2 bases and J dropped 1 base, with 9 bases sitting between them. This CDR3 has 14 residues. Germline assignment: CDR1 SGHDT and CDR2 YYEEEE.

This chain links TRBV28 with TRBJ2-3; 7 bases match TRBD2. J lost 3 bases, V lost 6 bases, and 6 bases had no gene match. CDR1 MDHEN and CDR2 SYDVKM come from the germline V gene. The CDR3 contains 14 residues. The CDR3 coding sequence is TGTGCCAGCAGCCCCGGGGGGAGTACAGATACGCAGTATTTT. This codes for CASSPGGSTDTQYF. Full variable domain (rest looked up from reference TRBV28 and TRBJ2-3): DVKVTQSSRYLVKRTGEKVFLECVQDMDHENMFWYRQDPGLGLRLIYFSYDVKMKEKGDIPEGYSVSREKKERFSLILESASTNQTSMYLCASSPGGSTDTQYFGPGTRLTVL.

The rearrangement uses TRBV11-2 and TRBJ2-5, with 9 bases fitting TRBD1. V lost 5 bases and J lost 5; bases outside the gene matches: 12. Germline V lookup: CDR1 SGHAT, CDR2 FQNNGV. The CDR3 is made up of 16 amino acids. The CDR3 reads CASSPLTGGLLETQYF. CDR3 sequence (DNA): TGTGCCAGCAGCCCCTTGACAGGGGGACTGCTGGAGACCCAGTACTTC. Together with reference TRBV11-2 and TRBJ2-5, the CDR3 gives the full variable domain: EAGVAQSPRYKIIEKRQSVAFWCNPISGHATLYWYQQILGQGPKLLIQFQNNGVVDDSQLPKDRFSAERLKGVDSTLKIQPAKLEDSAVYLCASSPLTGGLLETQYFGPGTRLLVL.

The gene calls are TRBV5-4 and TRBJ1-1, with 7 bases that match TRBD1. The CDR3 consists of 12 residues. The germline CDR1 and CDR2 sequences are SGHNT and YYREEE (reference sequence). The V gene end was trimmed by 10 bases and the J gene end by 4 bases; junction bases not matched to a gene: 7. The CDR3, as DNA: TGTGCCTCAGGGGGGCTCGGCACTGAAGCTTTCTTT. It is translated as CASGGLGTEAFF.

CDR3 residues: CASSYRGPPLYEQYF. CDR3 sequence (DNA): TGTGCCAGCAGTTACAGGGGGCCTCCCCTCTACGAGCAGTACTTC. The chain links TRBV2 to TRBJ2-7, with TRBD1 identical over 9 bases. Germline CDR1 and CDR2: SNHLY and FYNNEI. Trimming took 5 bases from V and 3 from J; bases not matched to a gene: 8. This CDR3 is 15 amino acids long.

This chain joins TRBV11-2 and TRBJ1-1; 9 nucleotides align to TRBD1. Germline CDR1 is SGHAT and CDR2 is FQNNGV. The CDR3 sequence is 13 residues long. With V trimmed by 5 bases and J by 8 bases, 6 bases remained unmatched. The CDR3 DNA follows: TGTGCCAGCAGCCACCGGGGGACAGGGGAAGCTTTCTTT. Its translation is CASSHRGTGEAFF.

The rearrangement uses TRBV6-1 and TRBJ1-1; D might be TRBD1 (6 bases). This CDR3 contains 14 residues. Per germline, CDR1 MNHNS and CDR2 SASEGT. V was shortened by 7 bases and J by 1 base, with 13 bases between the two germline ends. The CDR3 DNA is TGTGCCAGCACCAGACCGGGACAGAACACTGAAGCTTTCTTT. This sequence encodes CASTRPGQNTEAFF.

The chain links TRBV7-2 to TRBJ2-3; 14 bases line up with TRBD2. The CDR3 contains 18 residues. V dropped 5 bases and J dropped 2; count of bases not matched to a gene: 9. Germline V gene data show CDR1 as SGHTA and CDR2 as FQGNSA. CDR3 region: CASSRGTSGSGVTDTQYF. CDR3 nucleotides: TGTGCCAGCAGCCGCGGGACTAGCGGGAGCGGAGTCACAGATACGCAGTATTTT.

This chain joins TRBV7-8 and TRBJ2-7; D unclear. Trimming stripped 3 bases from V and 2 bases from J, with 11 bases between. The germline V gene encodes CDR1 SGHVS and CDR2 FQNEAQ. The CDR3 runs 14 residues. In DNA form, the CDR3 reads TGTGCCAGCAGCTTTCAGGCCGCAACCTACGAGCAGTACTTC. Its protein is CASSFQAATYEQYF.

J is TRBJ2-6 and V is TRBV7-2; 7 nucleotides align to TRBD2. The germline V gene encodes CDR1 SGHTA and CDR2 FQGNSA. The CDR3 totals 16 residues. The trim removed 11 bases at V and 0 bases at J, leaving 10 bases unmatched. The chain's CDR3 is CALNGGDNSGANVLTF. The CDR3 DNA reads as TGTGCCCTCAATGGGGGGGATAACTCTGGGGCCAACGTCCTGACTTTC.

The chain has TRBV2 and TRBJ1-1; D possibly corresponds to TRBD1 (6 bases). From germline, CDR1 is SNHLY and CDR2 FYNNEI. There are 15 residues in the CDR3. Trimming removed 8 bases from V and 0 bases from J, with 16 bases in between. CDR3 sequence: CASGRPRTVNTEAFF. DNA for the CDR3: TGTGCCAGCGGAAGACCTCGGACAGTGAACACTGAAGCTTTCTTT.